The entry below gives a single TCR beta chain sequence along with its context. Its antigen target is currently unknown. The input lacks base qualities; no much larger clone sits a single base away. CDR1 and CDR2 were assigned from the germline V gene as SNHLY and FYNNEI. V trim: 6 bases; J trim: 4 bases; unmatched bases: 7. Taken from cysteine to phenylalanine, the CDR3 has 15 residues. The sequence is cut down to CDR3 DNA, 45 bases in frame from base 1. The data originate from a study of blood T cell repertoires in COVID-19 (dated by TCRdb to 2019 to 2021). For the wider study: Samples from collaborators originated in the United States, Italy and Spain and spanned both the acute and convalescent phases of COVID-19. Samples came from the ongoing ImmuneRACE study (first 160 participants) plus 1,254 subjects from 6 global collaborators. HLA class I and class II types, where available, came from metadata supplied by the sample provider rather than from assay-based typing. The repertoires were released in a freely available public database meant as a resource for research on the immune response to SARS-CoV-2. The prospective study material was composed of cDNA or gDNA derived from T cells, B-cell-depleted T cells, or PBMCs. The dataset comprised deeply sampled blood TCRbeta repertoires from subjects exposed to, actively infected with, or recovered from COVID-19. The sample metadata nearly always contained a de-identified subject ID, COVID-19 status, age in years and sex.

Paper-wide results and their limitations: How much clinical and demographic metadata was included differed by source and by participant, and the metadata was provided uncurated.

Participants in the prospective study were aged about 18 to 100 years, lived in about two dozen United States geographic areas, and enrolled through a virtual design. To assign participants to cohorts, the prospective study relied on clinical history that participants themselves reported in a screening survey and a study questionnaire. ImmuneRACE Cohort 3 recovered participants were defined by two consecutive negative NP/OP PCR tests, healthcare professional clearance, or symptom resolution. Each participant in the prospective study had whole blood, serum and a nasopharyngeal or oropharyngeal swab collected by mobile phlebotomists. Additional blood draws and questionnaires over a 2-month period could optionally be provided by prospective study participants. Before DNA extraction, prospective study blood samples were shipped either frozen or at room temperature. The immunoSEQ Assay, a bias-controlled multiplex PCR, was used to amplify TCRbeta CDR3 regions from genomic DNA. The source study handled its data this way. The number of nucleated cells in each sample was estimated by amplification of reference gene primers within the assay. To quantify the absolute abundance of each unique TCRbeta CDR3 rearrangement, sequence reads were collapsed and filtered. For each sample, productive Simpson clonality was calculated as the square root of Simpson's diversity index across productive rearrangements. TCRdb stores this immuneACCESS table with in-frame sequences only. Part of the clones is absent; in the studies checked, under half of the shortfall reflects unresolved V genes, and no reason is known for the rest. The V and J calls and clone size are taken from that table; D and trimming were inferred from the DNA. Here the sample has roughly 170,000 clones; roughly 80% occur a single time. The ten largest make up approximately 4% of the sample.

This sequence originates from a woman aged 50 to 60 who had recovered from COVID-19. The source material was PBMCs or T cells enriched from blood (not recorded which). The rearranged segments are TRBV2 and TRBJ1-2, with 11 bases aligning to TRBD1. The nucleotides are TGTGCCAGCAGCGGACAGGGGGCCATGGGCTATGGCTACACCTTC. The encoded protein is CASSGQGAMGYGYTF. Supplemented by the reference TRBV2 and TRBJ1-2 proteins around the CDR3, the complete variable domain is EPEVTQTPSHQVTQMGQEVILRCVPISNHLYFYWYRQILGQKVEFLVSFYNNEISEKSEIFDDQFSVERPDGSNFTLKIRSTKLEDSAMYFCASSGQGAMGYGYTFGSGTRLTVV.